These 3 T cell receptor beta chains share one sample of origin, sequenced in a study of tumor-infiltrating lymphocytes in primary liver carcinoma. Unsorted bulk tissue of roughly 20-34 mg yielded co-extracted RNA and DNA. A primer matching the constant region was used to make TCR beta cDNA from approximately 0.45 ug of total RNA. Library construction for TCR beta comprised three nested multiplex PCR rounds performed with slightly modified ARM-PCR. Investigators reported that the first two PCR rounds, at around 10 cycles each, used TRBV1-TRBV30 forward primers with a C-beta reverse primer. One entry per CDR3 protein results from TCRdb running MiXCR on the multiplex PCR reads. The repertoire holds more than 60,000 distinct CDR3 sequences, with more than 60% as singletons. Sequenced input: liver tumor tissue from sampling region 4. The subset was: tumor region T4, right-lateral pole. The receptors derive from a man aged 35 to 55 with primary liver carcinoma and hepatitis B virus infection.

This rearrangement joins TRBV12-3 or TRBV12-4 to TRBJ1-2; D is unclear. This CDR3 has 12 residues. Trimming left V 6 bases short and J 12 bases short, with 17 bases between. The CDR3 DNA reads TGTGCCAGCAGGTCAAATTCCGGGTCTCACACCTTC. It encodes CASRSNSGSHTF.

The rearrangement uses TRBV29-1 and TRBJ2-3; TRBD2 might be the D (5 bases). The length of the CDR3 is 14 residues. Germline CDR1 reads SQVTM; CDR2 reads ANQGSEA. The CDR3 sequence is CIVRLRRSTDTQYF. CDR3 in DNA: TGCATCGTCCGACTCAGGAGGTCCACAGATACGCAGTATTTT.

This clonotype came up many times. V is TRBV6-1 and J is TRBJ2-3, with 9 bases that match TRBD1. Germline V gene lookup returns CDR1 MNHNS and CDR2 SASEGT. The CDR3 contains 16 residues. The V gene end was trimmed by 3 bases and the J gene end by 4 bases; junction bases not matched to a gene: 8. In nucleotides, the CDR3 is TGTGCCAGCAGTGATAGAGACGGGACAGGGCCAGATACGCAGTATTTT. Translated: CASSDRDGTGPDTQYF.